A single sample gave rise to the 21 T cell receptor beta chains below, sequenced in a study of blood T cell repertoires in COVID-19. TCRdb's table, derived via immunoSEQ multiplex PCR, lists solely in-frame clones and lacks some. This table has some 300,000 clones, 75% to 90% appearing once. Sequencing was performed on peripheral blood. These receptors were obtained from a woman in her sixties or seventies with COVID-19, enrolled during active disease.

The chain joins TRBV5-1 to TRBJ1-2; perhaps TRBD1 as D (5 bases). The V gene's germline CDR1 is SGHRS and CDR2 YFSETQ. V lost 0 bases, J lost 2 bases, and 11 bases lay in between. This CDR3 comprises 15 residues. The CDR3 reads CASSLAGGGNYGYTF. The DNA for the CDR3 is TGCGCCAGCAGCTTGGCCGGGGGAGGCAACTATGGCTACACCTTC.

CDR3 loop: CASSVAGDFGKNIQYF. For the CDR3, the DNA is TGTGCCAGCAGCGTAGCAGGGGATTTCGGCAAAAACATTCAGTACTTC. This sequence joins TRBV9 and TRBJ2-4, with D perhaps TRBD1 (6 bases). Germline CDR1 SGDLS, CDR2 YYNGEE. The CDR3 runs 16 residues. The V gene lost 0 bases and the J gene lost 3 bases, with 13 bases spanning the gap.

The gene calls are TRBV15 and TRBJ2-1, with 7 bases that match TRBD1. CDR1 and CDR2 (germline): LNHNV, YYDKDF (reference sequence). The CDR3 is 14 amino acids. With V trimmed by 0 bases and J by 9 bases, 5 bases remained unmatched. CDR3 loop: CATSRDRDSSEQFF. In DNA form, the CDR3 reads TGTGCCACCAGCAGAGATCGGGACAGTAGTGAGCAGTTCTTC.

The V and J genes are TRBV6-1 and TRBJ1-2, with D maybe TRBD1 (6 bases). V dropped 1 base and J dropped 2 bases, with 17 bases sitting between them. CDR1 is MNHNS, CDR2 SASEGT, per germline. The CDR3 spans 17 residues. DNA for the CDR3: TGTGCCAGCAGTGAAGTTCACCGAAGGGGGTGGAACTATGGCTACACCTTC. Protein product: CASSEVHRRGWNYGYTF.

The rearrangement uses TRBV27 and TRBJ2-7; no definite D call. Germline V CDR1 and CDR2: MNHEY, SMNVEV (reference sequence). This CDR3 contains 13 residues. With 3 bases removed from V and 3 bases from J, the gap between germline ends came to 9 bases. CDR3: CASSLAANYEQYF. The DNA for the CDR3 is TGTGCCAGCAGTTTGGCGGCCAACTACGAGCAGTACTTC.

The chain recombines TRBV12-2 with TRBJ2-2; TRBD1 is the table's D call, not checked against the DNA. TRBV12-2 is classified as a pseudogene. CDR3 length: 16 residues. CDR3 region: CASRLVETGNTGELFF. In DNA, the CDR3 is TGTGCAAGTCGCTTAGTAGAGACAGGGAACACCGGGGAGCTGTTTTTT.

The V gene is TRBV5-5, the J gene TRBJ2-1; D may be TRBD2 (6 bases). The CDR3 covers 14 residues. Trimming pared 0 bases from V and 14 bases from J, leaving 18 bases between. CDR1 is SGHKS, CDR2 YYEKEE, per germline (reference sequence). The CDR3 nucleotides read TGTGCCAGCAGCTTGGCCGGTGGGGGGAGAGAAGAGTTCTTC. Translated, it gives CASSLAGGGREEFF.

The rearrangement joins TRBV29-1 to TRBJ2-3; 9 nucleotides agree with TRBD2. CDR1 and CDR2 (germline): SQVTM, ANQGSEA. The V gene end was trimmed by 3 bases and the J gene end by 1 base; junction bases not matched to a gene: 2. There are 14 residues in the CDR3. The CDR3: CSVEERGGTDTQYF. CDR3 sequence (DNA): TGCAGCGTTGAGGAGCGGGGGGGCACAGATACGCAGTATTTT.

In this sample, this clone turned up once. This sequence joins TRBV27 and TRBJ2-1, with TRBD1 identical over 11 bases. The CDR3 length is 18 residues. The V gene end was trimmed by 6 bases and the J gene end by 5 bases; junction bases not matched to a gene: 15. Germline V gene data show CDR1 as MNHEY and CDR2 as SMNVEV (reference sequence). The CDR3 region is CASSFLAPRDRGDNEQFF. The CDR3 bases are TGTGCCAGCAGCTTCCTGGCCCCCCGGGACAGGGGGGACAATGAGCAGTTCTTC.

This sequence joins TRBV7-8 and TRBJ2-7, with D possibly matching TRBD1 (7 bases). V was trimmed by 3 bases and J by 4 bases, leaving 13 bases between them. Germline loops: CDR1 SGHVS, CDR2 FQNEAQ. There are 14 residues in the CDR3. In nucleotides, the CDR3 is TGTGCCAGCAGCTTTGGAGGGACAGAGTACGAGCAGTACTTC. Its translation is CASSFGGTEYEQYF.

The gene calls are TRBV5-1 and TRBJ2-1, with D possibly matching TRBD2 (6 bases). Germline assignment: CDR1 SGHRS and CDR2 YFSETQ. V shed 1 base and J shed 10 bases, with 12 bases lying between them. The CDR3 contains 13 residues. CDR3 residues: CASSLYGREEQFF. DNA for the CDR3: TGCGCCAGCAGCTTGTACGGGCGGGAAGAGCAGTTCTTC.

This chain links TRBV30 with TRBJ1-2; TRBD1 aligns across 7 bases. This CDR3 has 11 residues. Germline CDR1 reads GTSNPN; CDR2 reads SVGIG (reference sequence). The junction had 3 bases not matched to a gene; V was cut back by 5 bases and J by 6 bases. CDR3 in DNA: TGTGCCTGGGACAGGGTAAATGGCTACACCTTC. It translates to CAWDRVNGYTF. The whole variable domain, remainder taken from reference TRBV30 and TRBJ1-2, is SQTIHQWPATLVQPVGSPLSLECTVEGTSNPNLYWYRQAAGRGLQLLFYSVGIGQISSEVPQNLSASRPQDRQFILSSKKLLLSDSGFYLCAWDRVNGYTFGSGTRLTVV.

The chain has TRBV5-6 and TRBJ2-7; D gene uncertain. V was cut by 4 bases and J by 3 bases, with 14 bases left in between. The CDR3 runs to 14 residues. CDR1 is SGHDT and CDR2 is YYEEEE in the germline V gene. The CDR3 loop is CASSRGLVDYEQYF. The CDR3 bases are TGTGCCAGCAGCCGAGGCCTGGTAGACTACGAGCAGTACTTC.

The count of this clone is one. The chain is built from TRBV27 and TRBJ1-3; the D gene is possibly TRBD1 (6 bases). This CDR3 spans 15 amino acids. CDR1 and CDR2 (germline): MNHEY, SMNVEV (reference sequence). Deletions cut 1 base from V and 0 bases from J, with 7 bases between. The CDR3 nucleotides read TGTGCCAGCAGTTTATGGGACAACTCTGGAAACACCATATATTTT. This sequence encodes CASSLWDNSGNTIYF.

This sequence joins TRBV5-1 and TRBJ2-7, with D possibly being TRBD1 (6 bases). The CDR3 is 15 amino acids. Trimming shortened V by 0 bases and J by 7 bases, and 17 bases separated the two germline ends. Germline V gene sequence: CDR1 SGHRS, CDR2 YFSETQ. The CDR3 DNA follows: TGCGCCAGCAGCTTGGCCGGGACACAGGGCGGAGAGCAGTACTTC. Translation gives CASSLAGTQGGEQYF.

The rearrangement links TRBV27 to TRBJ1-4, with 9 bases fitting TRBD1. CDR1 is MNHEY and CDR2 is SMNVEV in the germline V gene (reference sequence). The CDR3 contains 14 residues. V dropped 5 bases and J dropped 13; count of bases not matched to a gene: 11. As DNA, the CDR3 is TGTGCCAGCAGTCCACAGGGGGCGCGGTTGGGACTGTTTTTT. Amino acid sequence: CASSPQGARLGLFF.

The V gene is TRBV3-1 (or the pseudogene TRBV3-2), the J gene TRBJ2-5; 11 nucleotides match TRBD1. Germline V gives CDR1 LGHDT, CDR2 YNNKEL (reference sequence). The V and J ends lost 2 bases and 5 bases, in that order; junction bases with no gene match: 7. The CDR3 totals 16 residues. The CDR3: CASSQRWTGGFETQYF. As DNA, the CDR3 is TGTGCCAGCAGCCAACGCTGGACAGGGGGCTTCGAGACCCAGTACTTC.

J is TRBJ2-7 and V is TRBV19, with a possible D match to TRBD1 (5 bases). The germline V and J ends were trimmed by 8 bases and 9 bases, with 17 bases remaining between them. The V gene's germline CDR1 is LNHDA and CDR2 SQIVND (reference sequence). The CDR3 length is 12 residues. CDR3 amino acids: CASGAGVNVQYF. The CDR3 nucleotides read TGTGCCAGTGGGGCTGGGGTAAACGTGCAGTACTTC.

V is TRBV3-1 (or the pseudogene TRBV3-2) and J is TRBJ2-1; TRBD2 matches at 13 bases. V lost 4 bases to trimming and J lost 10 bases; unmatched junction nucleotides: 7. The CDR3 contains 15 residues. Germline CDR1 LGHDT, CDR2 YNNKEL (reference sequence). CDR3 in DNA: TGTGCCAGCAGCCCTACTAGCGGGGGGGCAGGGGAGCAGTTCTTC. Translation: CASSPTSGGAGEQFF.

The chain has TRBV7-9 and TRBJ2-7; no firm D call. Germline V gene lookup returns CDR1 SEHNR and CDR2 FQNEAQ (reference sequence). The V end lost 5 bases, the J end lost 6 bases, and 20 bases lay between the germline ends. This CDR3 contains 15 residues. The CDR3 region is CASSPLLVTTAEQYF. The CDR3 coding sequence is TGTGCCAGCAGCCCCCTTTTGGTGACAACGGCCGAGCAGTACTTC. The entire variable domain, with the rest obtained from reference TRBV7-9 and TRBJ2-7, is as follows: DTGVSQNPRHKITKRGQNVTFRCDPISEHNRLYWYRQTLGQGPEFLTYFQNEAQLEKSRLLSDRFSAERPKGSFSTLEIQRTEQGDSAMYLCASSPLLVTTAEQYFGPGTRLTVT.

The chain uses TRBV7-2 and TRBJ2-3, with TRBD1 matching over 12 bases. The CDR3 runs to 16 residues. The V gene end was trimmed by 2 bases and the J gene end by 6 bases; junction bases not matched to a gene: 6. Per germline, CDR1 SGHTA and CDR2 FQGNSA. The CDR3 DNA follows: TGTGCCAGCAGCTTAATGGGGACAGGGGGCGGCGATACGCAGTATTTT. Protein product: CASSLMGTGGGDTQYF.